This T cell receptor beta chain was observed in a study of cytomegalovirus exposure and HLA in healthy donors. Researchers ran the PCR with 60 Vbeta and 13 Jbeta primers. Profiling relied on immunoSEQ multiplex PCR, and the TCRdb table lists in-frame clones only, not all of them. The sample records tens of thousands of clones, approximately 80% being singletons. Germline loops: CDR1 GTSNPN, CDR2 SVGIG (reference sequence). This CDR3 is 14 amino acids long. Trimming shortened V by 0 bases and J by 2 bases, and 11 bases separated the two germline ends. The sequenced sample was PBMCs. This chain links TRBV30 with TRBJ2-7, with D perhaps TRBD2 (5 bases). The sequence came from a male donor in good health and CMV-seronegative. The CDR3 region has the DNA TGTGCCTGGAGTGTAAAGGACGGGACCTACGAGCAGTACTTC. Residues: CAWSVKDGTYEQYF. Filled out from reference TRBV30 and TRBJ2-7, the complete variable domain reads SQTIHQWPATLVQPVGSPLSLECTVEGTSNPNLYWYRQAAGRGLQLLFYSVGIGQISSEVPQNLSASRPQDRQFILSSKKLLLSDSGFYLCAWSVKDGTYEQYFGPGTRLTVT.